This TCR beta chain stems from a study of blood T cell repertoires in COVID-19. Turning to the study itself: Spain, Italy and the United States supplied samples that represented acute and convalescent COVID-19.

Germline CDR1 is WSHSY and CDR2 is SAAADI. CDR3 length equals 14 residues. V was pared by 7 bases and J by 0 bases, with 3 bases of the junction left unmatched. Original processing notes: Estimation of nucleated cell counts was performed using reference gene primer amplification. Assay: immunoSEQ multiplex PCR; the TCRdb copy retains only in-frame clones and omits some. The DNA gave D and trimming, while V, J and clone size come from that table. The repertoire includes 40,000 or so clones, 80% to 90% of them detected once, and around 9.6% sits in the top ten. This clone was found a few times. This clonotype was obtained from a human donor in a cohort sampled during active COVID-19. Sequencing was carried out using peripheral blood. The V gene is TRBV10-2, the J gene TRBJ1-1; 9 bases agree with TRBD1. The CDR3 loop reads CASTGQGMNTEAFF. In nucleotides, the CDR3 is TGCGCCAGCACTGGACAGGGGATGAACACTGAAGCTTTCTTT.